The entry below gives a single T cell receptor (beta chain) sequence along with its context. Its specificity is unknown. Between the trimmed V and J ends, which lost 2 bases and 1 base, there was a span of 20 bases. The CDR3 totals 18 residues. Germline CDR1 and CDR2: SGHTA and FQGNSA. As the sequencing template, cDNA was produced by extracting RNA and reverse transcribing it. Libraries were prepared by immunoSEQ multiplex PCR; TCRdb keeps only in-frame clonotypes and omits some of them. The repertoire holds approximately 150,000 clones, with around 71% as singletons. This entry belongs to a study of CD8+ T cells in alopecia areata. Study information: Treated patients took oral tofacitinib at 5 to 10 mg twice daily.

Study-level results: Alphabeta T cells residing in normal skin are also sequenced in scalp samples.

The input for sequencing was CD8+ T cells sorted from blood, taken at week 0. This chain joins TRBV7-2 and TRBJ2-5, with D perhaps TRBD1 (6 bases). The sequence derives from a human donor with alopecia areata. The CDR3 region is CASSLLGTRLGAQETQYF. The CDR3 bases are TGTGCCAGCAGCTTACTGGGTACTAGACTGGGGGCCCAAGAGACCCAGTACTTC.